This TCR beta chain originates from a study of OX40 agonist ivuxolimab in advanced cancers. At the level of the study: A mean age of around 60 years, range about 23 to 80, was recorded, and approximately 80% were male.

Germline V gene lookup returns CDR1 SNHLY and CDR2 FYNNEI. CDR3 length: 15 amino acids. The V gene lost 2 bases and the J gene lost 0 bases, with 8 bases spanning the gap. Assay used: immunoSEQ multiplex PCR; TCRdb lists only in-frame clones, some missing. The data show about 61,000 clones, about nine tenths seen once. The TCR comes from an adult with an advanced solid tumor such as melanoma, head and neck, liver or kidney cancer. The sequences come from CD4+ or CD8+ T cells sorted from blood, collected in a trial of the OX40 agonist ivuxolimab. The J gene is TRBJ1-3, the V gene TRBV2; no definite D call. The CDR3 here is CASSESQNSGNTIYF. In DNA, the CDR3 is TGTGCCAGCAGTGAATCTCAGAACTCTGGAAACACCATATATTTT.